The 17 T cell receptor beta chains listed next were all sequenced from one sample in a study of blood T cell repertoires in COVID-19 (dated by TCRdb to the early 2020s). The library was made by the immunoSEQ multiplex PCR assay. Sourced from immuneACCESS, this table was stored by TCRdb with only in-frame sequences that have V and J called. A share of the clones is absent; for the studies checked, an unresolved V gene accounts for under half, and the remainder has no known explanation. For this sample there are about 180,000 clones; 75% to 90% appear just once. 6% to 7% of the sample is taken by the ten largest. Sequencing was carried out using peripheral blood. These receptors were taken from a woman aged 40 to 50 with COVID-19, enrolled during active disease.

The CDR3 loop is CASSLVFTEAFF. CDR3 DNA sequence: TGCGCCAGCAGCTTGGTATTCACTGAAGCTTTCTTT. The chain has TRBV5-1 and TRBJ1-1; D call uncertain. Germline CDR1 SGHRS, CDR2 YFSETQ. V was pared by 0 bases and J by 4 bases, with 4 bases between. The CDR3 loop spans 12 amino acids.

CDR3 sequence: CASSVEGLARETQYF. CDR3 nucleotides: TGTGCCAGCAGCGTAGAGGGACTAGCGAGGGAGACCCAGTACTTC. The chain couples TRBV9 to TRBJ2-5, with 10 bases that match TRBD2. Losses at the gene ends were 0 bases for V and 5 bases for J; bases not matched to a gene: 4. Germline V gene sequence: CDR1 SGDLS, CDR2 YYNGEE. This CDR3 spans 15 amino acids.

The CDR3 region is CASSFPLENDREPPYEQYF. The CDR3 DNA reads as TGTGCCAGCAGCTTCCCACTAGAAAACGACAGGGAACCCCCTTACGAGCAGTACTTC. V is TRBV7-8 and J is TRBJ2-7, with TRBD1 identical over 7 bases. CDR1 is SGHVS and CDR2 is FQNEAQ in the germline V gene. Trimming removed 3 bases from V and 4 bases from J; junction bases left unmatched: 21. The CDR3 spans 19 residues.

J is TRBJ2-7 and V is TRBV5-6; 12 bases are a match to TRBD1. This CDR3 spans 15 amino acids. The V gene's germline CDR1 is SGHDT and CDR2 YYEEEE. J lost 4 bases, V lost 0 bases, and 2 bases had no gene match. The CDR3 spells CASSLGDRGRYEQYF. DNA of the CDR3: TGTGCCAGCAGCTTGGGGGACAGGGGGCGGTACGAGCAGTACTTC.

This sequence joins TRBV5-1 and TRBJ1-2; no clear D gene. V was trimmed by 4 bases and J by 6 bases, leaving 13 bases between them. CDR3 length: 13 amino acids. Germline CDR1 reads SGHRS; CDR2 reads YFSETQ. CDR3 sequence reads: CASSLDPDNGYTF. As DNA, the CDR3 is TGCGCCAGCAGCCTGGACCCAGACAATGGCTACACCTTC.

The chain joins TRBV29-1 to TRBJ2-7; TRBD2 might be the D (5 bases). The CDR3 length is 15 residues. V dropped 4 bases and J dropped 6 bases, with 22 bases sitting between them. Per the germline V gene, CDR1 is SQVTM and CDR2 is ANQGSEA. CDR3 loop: CSVGPPGIGESEQYF. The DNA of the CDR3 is TGCAGCGTTGGACCTCCGGGAATAGGAGAAAGCGAGCAGTACTTC.

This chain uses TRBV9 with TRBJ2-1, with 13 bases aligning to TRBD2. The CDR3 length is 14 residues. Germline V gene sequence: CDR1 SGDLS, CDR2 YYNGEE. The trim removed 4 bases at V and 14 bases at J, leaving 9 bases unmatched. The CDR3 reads CASSPRLAGGGEFF. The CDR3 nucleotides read TGTGCCAGCAGCCCCCGACTAGCGGGGGGTGGCGAGTTCTTC.

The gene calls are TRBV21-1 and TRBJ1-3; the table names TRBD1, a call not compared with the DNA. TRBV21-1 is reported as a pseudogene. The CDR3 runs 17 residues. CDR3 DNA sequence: TGTGCCAGCATCGCGACTGGGACAGGAAGACGTGGAAACACCATATATTTT. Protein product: CASIATGTGRRGNTIYF.

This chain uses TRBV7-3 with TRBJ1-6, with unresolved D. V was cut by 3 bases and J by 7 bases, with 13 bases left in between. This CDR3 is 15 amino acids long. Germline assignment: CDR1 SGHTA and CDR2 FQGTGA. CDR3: CASSLSGSGNSPLHF. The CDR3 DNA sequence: TGTGCCAGCAGCTTGTCCGGGAGTGGCAATTCACCCCTCCACTTT.

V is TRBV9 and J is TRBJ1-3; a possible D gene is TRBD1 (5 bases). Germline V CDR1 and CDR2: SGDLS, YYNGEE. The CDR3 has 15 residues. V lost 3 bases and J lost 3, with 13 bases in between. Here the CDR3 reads CASSALQGFGNTIYF. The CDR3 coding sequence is TGTGCCAGCAGCGCGCTTCAGGGCTTTGGAAACACCATATATTTT.

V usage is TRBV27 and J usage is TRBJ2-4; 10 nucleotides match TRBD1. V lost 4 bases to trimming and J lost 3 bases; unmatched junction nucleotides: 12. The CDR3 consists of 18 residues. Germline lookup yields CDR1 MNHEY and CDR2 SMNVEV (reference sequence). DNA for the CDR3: TGTGCCAGCAGTTCCCGCGGGACAGGGGCGGTGGGCAAAAACATTCAGTACTTC. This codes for CASSSRGTGAVGKNIQYF.

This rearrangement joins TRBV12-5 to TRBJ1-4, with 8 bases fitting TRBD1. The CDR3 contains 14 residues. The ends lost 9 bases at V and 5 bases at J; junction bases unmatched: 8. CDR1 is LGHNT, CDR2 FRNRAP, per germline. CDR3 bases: TGTGCTAGCCATCGGGACAGGCCAAATGAAAAACTGTTTTTT. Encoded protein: CASHRDRPNEKLFF.

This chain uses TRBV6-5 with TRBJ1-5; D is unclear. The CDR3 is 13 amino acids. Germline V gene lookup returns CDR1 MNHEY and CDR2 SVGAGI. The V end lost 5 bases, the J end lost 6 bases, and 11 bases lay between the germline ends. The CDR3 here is CASSRLSSQPQHF. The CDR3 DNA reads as TGTGCCAGCAGTCGCCTATCTAGTCAGCCCCAGCATTTT.

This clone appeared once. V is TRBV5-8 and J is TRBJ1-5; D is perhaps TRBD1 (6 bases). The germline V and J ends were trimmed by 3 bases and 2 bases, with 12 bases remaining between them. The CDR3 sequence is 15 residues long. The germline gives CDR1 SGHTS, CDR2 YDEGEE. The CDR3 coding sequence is TGTGCCAGCAGCTATGGGACACCCGGCAATCAGCCCCAGCATTTT. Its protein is CASSYGTPGNQPQHF.

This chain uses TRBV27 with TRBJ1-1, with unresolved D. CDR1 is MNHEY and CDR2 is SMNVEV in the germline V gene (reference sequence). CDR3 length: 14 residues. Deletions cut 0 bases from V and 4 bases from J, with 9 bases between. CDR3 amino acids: CASSLSGWSTEAFF. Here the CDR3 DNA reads TGTGCCAGCAGTTTATCGGGTTGGAGCACTGAAGCTTTCTTT.

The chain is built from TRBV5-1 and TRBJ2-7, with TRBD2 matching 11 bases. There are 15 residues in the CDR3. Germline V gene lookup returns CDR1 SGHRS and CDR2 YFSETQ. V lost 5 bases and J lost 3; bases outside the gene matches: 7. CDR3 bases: TGCGCCAGCAGGGGGACTAGCGGAGGCCTCTACGAGCAGTACTTC. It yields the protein CASRGTSGGLYEQYF.

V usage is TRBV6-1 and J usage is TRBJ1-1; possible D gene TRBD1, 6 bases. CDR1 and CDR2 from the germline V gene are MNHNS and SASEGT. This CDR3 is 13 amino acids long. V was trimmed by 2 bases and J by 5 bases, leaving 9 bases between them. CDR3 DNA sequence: TGTGCCAGCAGTGAAAGGGGGGGGACTGAAGCTTTCTTT. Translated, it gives CASSERGGTEAFF.